The source of this T cell receptor beta chain is a study of T cells in Graves' hyperthyroidism and ophthalmopathy. Study-wide results and limits: In the analysis, a 13 V-J model separated ophthalmopathy from stable hyperthyroidism.

Each patient was aged 18 to 65 and had newly diagnosed hyperthyroidism of under 2 months' duration. Diagnoses were made from clinical symptoms, serum measures (thyroxine and TRAb), thyroid ultrasound and orbital computed tomography. The source material, RNA transcripts, was used to amplify TCR beta CDR3 regions. Primed by the HTBI set, a first-round RT-PCR was run on the TCR CDR3. TCRdb fed the multiplex PCR reads into MiXCR, producing one record per CDR3 protein. The sample lists 550,000 to 650,000 distinct CDR3 sequences, around 14% occurring once. The germline CDR1 and CDR2 sequences are SNHLY and FYNNEI. The CDR3 consists of 16 residues. Trimming pared 7 bases from V and 7 bases from J, leaving 20 bases between. This clonotype occurred many times. Its target is unknown.

The sequence derives from a woman in her 30s with Graves' hyperthyroidism that later progressed to Graves' ophthalmopathy. The sample taken for sequencing was blood. The chain is built from TRBV2 and TRBJ1-6; TRBD1 might be the D (6 bases). In DNA form, the CDR3 reads TGTGCCAGCATCGGGTTCGGCGGGGGCGAAAATTCACCCCTCCACTTT. It translates to CASIGFGGGENSPLHF.